This TCR beta chain was identified during a study of blood T cell repertoires in COVID-19. At the level of the study: Sample material is recorded as cDNA or gDNA derived from T cells, B-cell-depleted T cells, or PBMCs.

This clone appeared once. Unmatched junction bases numbered 4, after V lost 5 bases and J lost 5 bases. Germline CDR1 and CDR2: SEHNR and FQNEAQ (reference sequence). CDR3 length: 15 residues. Sequencing used immunoSEQ multiplex PCR; TCRdb keeps in-frame clones, though not all of them. This table has 390,000 or so clones, approximately 90% appearing once. Sequencing was performed on PBMCs or T cells enriched from blood (not recorded which). This receptor was taken from a man between 18 and 29 years old who had recovered from COVID-19. This chain uses TRBV7-9 with TRBJ2-1; TRBD2 matches at 12 bases. CDR3 protein: CASSDGLAGNNEQFF. The CDR3 DNA reads TGTGCCAGCAGCGACGGACTAGCGGGAAACAATGAGCAGTTCTTC.